The rows below give T cell receptor beta chains drawn from one sample of a study of blood T cell repertoires in COVID-19. Clones were read by immunoSEQ multiplex PCR, and TCRdb kept only the in-frame ones, dropping some. The repertoire holds around 140,000 clones, with approximately 87% as singletons. The specimen was peripheral blood. The origin of the receptors is a woman aged 45-59 years with active or convalescent COVID-19. The CDR3 runs from the conserved cysteine through the conserved F or W. The D gene is left open where the match is weak. The listing skips clone size in some rows; elsewhere it reads once, few, many or a size class.

CASSYSGGPSHTQYF,TGTGCCAGCAGTTATAGCGGGGGCCCGAGCCATACGCAGTATTTT,few,TRBJ2-3,TRBV27,TRBD2
CSVEVGPGANVLTF,TGCAGCGTTGAAGTGGGGCCTGGGGCCAACGTCCTGACTTTC,-,TRBJ2-6,TRBV29-1,-
CASSHLVAGDEQYF,TGTGCCAGCAGCCACCTTGTGGCGGGCGACGAGCAGTACTTC,-,TRBJ2-7,TRBV2,-
CASSQDRGQYNEQFF,TGCGCCAGCAGCCAAGATAGGGGACAGTACAATGAGCAGTTCTTC,-,TRBJ2-1,TRBV4-3,TRBD1
CASSRSGTGSYEQYF,TGTGCCAGCAGCCGGTCGGGGACAGGTTCCTACGAGCAGTACTTC,-,TRBJ2-7,TRBV7-8,TRBD1
CASALAGAGELFF,TGTGCCAGCGCACTAGCGGGAGCGGGGGAGCTGTTTTTT,-,TRBJ2-2,TRBV11-3,TRBD2
CATSDSGNTEAFF,TGTGCCACCAGTGATTCCGGGAACACTGAAGCTTTCTTT,few,TRBJ1-1,TRBV24-1,-
CASSPQGGNTEAFF,TGTGCCAGCTCACCGCAGGGGGGGAACACTGAAGCTTTCTTT,-,TRBJ1-1,TRBV18,TRBD1
CASTLAENTEAFF,TGTGCCAGCACCTTGGCGGAGAACACTGAAGCTTTCTTT,-,TRBJ1-1,TRBV3-1/TRBV3-2,-
CASSESQPYVGPGYTF,TGTGCCAGCAGTGAGTCACAGCCTTACGTCGGTCCGGGCTACACCTTC,-,TRBJ1-2,TRBV2,-
CASSESGTAIEKLFF,TGTGCCAGCAGTGAATCTGGGACAGCAATTGAAAAACTGTTTTTT,-,TRBJ1-4,TRBV25-1,TRBD1
CATSRYGQPQHF,TGTGCCACCAGCAGATACGGGCAGCCCCAGCATTTT,-,TRBJ1-5,TRBV15,-
CAWSPRQVEAFF,TGTGCCTGGAGTCCCCGACAGGTTGAAGCTTTCTTT,-,TRBJ1-1,TRBV30,-
CASSIAGHRSYEQYF,TGTGCCAGTAGTATAGCAGGGCACAGATCCTACGAGCAGTACTTC,few,TRBJ2-7,TRBV19,-
CASSVSGLVAGELFF,TGTGCCAGCAGCGTATCGGGACTAGTAGCCGGGGAGCTGTTTTTT,-,TRBJ2-2,TRBV9,TRBD2
CSVTEYSYEQYF,TGCAGCGTCACAGAATACTCCTACGAGCAGTACTTC,-,TRBJ2-7,TRBV29-1,-
CATRLAGDYNEQFF,TGTGCCACCCGACTAGCGGGGGACTACAATGAGCAGTTCTTC,-,TRBJ2-1,TRBV6-6,TRBD2
CASSFGLAEANEQFF,TGTGCCAGCAGCTTCGGACTAGCGGAGGCCAATGAGCAGTTCTTC,-,TRBJ2-1,TRBV11-2,TRBD2
CAIAERGANEKLFF,TGTGCCATCGCCGAAAGGGGCGCAAATGAAAAACTGTTTTTT,-,TRBJ1-4,TRBV10-3,-
CASSAPGGPNQETQYF,TGTGCCAGCAGCGCACCGGGAGGGCCAAATCAAGAGACCCAGTACTTC,-,TRBJ2-5,TRBV21-1,-
CASSVSGRATDTQYF,TGTGCCAGCAGCGTCAGCGGGAGGGCCACAGATACGCAGTATTTT,-,TRBJ2-3,TRBV7-2,TRBD2
CASRIFPGRDTEAFF,TGTGCCAGCAGAATATTCCCCGGGAGAGACACTGAAGCTTTCTTT,once,TRBJ1-1,TRBV6-6,-
CATSSRQGSYNSPLHF,TGTGCCACCAGCAGCAGACAGGGCTCCTATAATTCACCCCTCCACTTT,-,TRBJ1-6,TRBV15,TRBD1
CASSAQGTGELFF,TGTGCCAGCAGCGCACAGGGGACCGGGGAGCTGTTTTTT,-,TRBJ2-2,TRBV7-3,TRBD1
CASSLLERTGIGNQPQHF,TGTGCCAGCAGTTTATTGGAGAGGACAGGGATCGGCAATCAGCCCCAGCATTTT,-,TRBJ1-5,TRBV28,TRBD1
CASSEAALGLVEGEQFF,TGCGCCAGCAGCGAGGCAGCGTTGGGACTAGTAGAAGGTGAGCAGTTCTTC,once,TRBJ2-1,TRBV5-1,TRBD2
CASSPGFLGTDTQYF,TGTGCCAGCAGCCCCGGTTTTCTGGGCACAGATACGCAGTATTTT,once,TRBJ2-3,TRBV11-2,-